The clone carrying this T cell receptor (beta chain) was seen only once. This specimen belongs to a study of blood T cell repertoires in COVID-19. The CDR3 runs to 14 residues. CDR1 LGHNA and CDR2 YSLEER come from the germline V gene. Deletions cut 8 bases from V and 4 bases from J, with 12 bases between. Repertoires were generated with immunoSEQ multiplex PCR, while TCRdb's copy carries only in-frame clones and drops some. In the table there are some 240,000 clones, 75% to 85% of which are singletons. The chain couples TRBV4-3 to TRBJ1-6; possible D gene TRBD1, 6 bases. Sequencing was carried out using peripheral blood. The TCR sequence derives from a man aged 50 or older with active or convalescent COVID-19. CDR3 bases: TGCGCCAGCCAAAGGACAGTTTATAATTCACCCCTCCACTTT. Translation: CASQRTVYNSPLHF.